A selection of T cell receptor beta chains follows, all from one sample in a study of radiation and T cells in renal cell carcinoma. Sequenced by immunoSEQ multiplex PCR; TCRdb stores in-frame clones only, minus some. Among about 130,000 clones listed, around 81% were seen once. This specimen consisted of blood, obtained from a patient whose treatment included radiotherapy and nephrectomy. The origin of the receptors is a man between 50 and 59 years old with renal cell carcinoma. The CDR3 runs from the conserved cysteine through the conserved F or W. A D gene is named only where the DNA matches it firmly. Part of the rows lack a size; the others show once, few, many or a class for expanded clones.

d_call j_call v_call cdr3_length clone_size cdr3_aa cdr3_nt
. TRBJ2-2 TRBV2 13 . CASSAQGAGELFF TGTGCCAGCAGTGCACAGGGCGCCGGGGAGCTGTTTTTT
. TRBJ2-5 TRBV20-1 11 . CSEKIQETQYF TGCAGCGAGAAAATCCAAGAGACCCAGTACTTC
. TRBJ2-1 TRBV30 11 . CARAWGNEQFF TGTGCCCGGGCGTGGGGCAATGAGCAGTTCTTC
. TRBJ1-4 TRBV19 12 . CASSLEGEKLFF TGTGCCAGTAGTTTGGAGGGTGAAAAACTGTTTTTT
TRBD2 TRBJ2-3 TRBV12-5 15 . CASGLASGLTDTQYF TGTGCTAGTGGTTTGGCTAGCGGGCTCACAGATACGCAGTATTTT
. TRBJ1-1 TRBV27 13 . CASSYRGNTEAFF TGTGCCAGCAGTTATCGGGGGAACACTGAGGCTTTCTTT
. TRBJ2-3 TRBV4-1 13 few CASSQDPGVTQYF TGCGCCAGCAGCCAAGATCCCGGGGTTACGCAGTATTTT
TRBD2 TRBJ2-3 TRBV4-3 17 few CASSHGSIAGWADTQYF TGCGCCAGCAGCCACGGCTCTATAGCGGGGTGGGCAGATACGCAGTATTTT
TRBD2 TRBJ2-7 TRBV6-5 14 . CASTSVAGTYEQYF TGTGCCAGCACCTCAGTAGCGGGAACCTACGAGCAGTACTTC
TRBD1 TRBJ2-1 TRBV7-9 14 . CASSGDRGYNEQFF TGTGCCAGCAGCGGAGACAGGGGGTACAATGAGCAGTTCTTC
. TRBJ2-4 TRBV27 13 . CASAAEGKNIQYF TGTGCCAGCGCGGCAGAAGGGAAAAACATTCAGTACTTC
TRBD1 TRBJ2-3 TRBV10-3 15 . CAISPSDRVSDTQYF TGTGCCATCTCCCCGTCGGACAGGGTGTCAGATACGCAGTATTTT
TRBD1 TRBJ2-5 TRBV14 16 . CASSPLTTGGVETQYF TGTGCCAGCAGCCCGCTCACCACAGGGGGCGTAGAGACCCAGTACTTC
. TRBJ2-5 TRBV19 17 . CASSDPRGFEYQETQYF TGTGCCAGTAGTGACCCCCGGGGCTTCGAGTACCAAGAGACCCAGTACTTC
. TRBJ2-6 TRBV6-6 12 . CAGKQGANVLTF TGTGCCGGGAAGCAGGGGGCCAACGTCCTGACTTTC
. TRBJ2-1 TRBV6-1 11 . CASGGVYEQFF TGTGCCAGCGGAGGGGTCTATGAGCAGTTCTTC
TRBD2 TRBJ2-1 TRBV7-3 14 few CASSPSGGVYEQFF TGTGCCAGCAGCCCTAGCGGGGGGGTATATGAGCAGTTCTTC
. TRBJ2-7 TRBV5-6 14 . CASSTQGGSYEQYF TGTGCCAGCAGCACCCAGGGGGGTTCCTACGAGCAGTACTTC
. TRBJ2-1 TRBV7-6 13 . CASSSAAYSEQFF TGTGCCAGCAGCTCCGCGGCCTATAGTGAGCAGTTCTTC
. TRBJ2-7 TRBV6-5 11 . CASRTGGEQYF TGTGCCAGCAGGACAGGTGGGGAGCAGTACTTC
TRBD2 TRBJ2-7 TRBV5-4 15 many CASSFLAGDRYEQYF TGTGCCAGCAGCTTCCTAGCGGGAGATCGGTACGAGCAGTACTTC
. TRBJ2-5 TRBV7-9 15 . CASGIQGLPSETQYF TGTGCCAGCGGGATTCAGGGTTTGCCGTCGGAGACCCAGTACTTC
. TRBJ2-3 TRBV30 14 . CAWSVQVSTDTQYF TGTGCCTGGAGTGTACAGGTTAGCACAGATACGCAGTATTTT
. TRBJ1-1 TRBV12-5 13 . CASGPPGSFKAFF TGTGCTAGTGGTCCACCCGGGTCCTTTAAAGCTTTCTTT
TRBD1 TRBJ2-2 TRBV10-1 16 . CASSENTGGNTGELFF TGCGCCAGCAGTGAGAATACAGGGGGCAACACCGGGGAGCTGTTTTTT
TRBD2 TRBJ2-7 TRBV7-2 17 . CASSPSGLAGEPYEQYF TGTGCCAGCAGCCCATCTGGACTAGCGGGGGAACCCTACGAGCAGTACTTC
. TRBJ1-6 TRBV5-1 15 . CASSLISGDNSPLHF TGCGCCAGCAGCTTGATATCAGGGGACAATTCACCCCTCCACTTT
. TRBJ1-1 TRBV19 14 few CASIGGAVNTEAFF TGTGCCAGTATCGGAGGAGCAGTGAACACTGAAGCTTTCTTT
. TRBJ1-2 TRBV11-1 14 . CASSLEPGGDGYTF TGTGCCAGCAGCTTAGAACCCGGAGGGGATGGCTACACCTTC
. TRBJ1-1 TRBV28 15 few CASSLGWGRGTEAFF TGTGCCAGCAGTTTAGGCTGGGGAAGGGGCACTGAAGCTTTCTTT
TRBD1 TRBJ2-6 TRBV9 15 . CASSGQGAGANVLTF TGTGCCAGCAGCGGGCAGGGGGCAGGGGCCAACGTCCTGACTTTC
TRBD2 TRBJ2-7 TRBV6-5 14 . CASSQAGGSYEQYF TGTGCCAGCAGCCAAGCGGGGGGCTCCTACGAGCAGTACTTC
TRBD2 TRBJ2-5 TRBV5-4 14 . CASSLGGREETQYF TGTGCCAGCAGCTTGGGCGGGAGAGAAGAGACCCAGTACTTC
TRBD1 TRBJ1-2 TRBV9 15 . CASSVGGQGAYGYTF TGTGCCAGCAGCGTAGGTGGACAGGGGGCGTATGGCTACACCTTC
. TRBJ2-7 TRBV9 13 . CASSGGSSYEQYF TGTGCCAGCAGCGGGGGGAGCTCCTACGAGCAGTACTTC
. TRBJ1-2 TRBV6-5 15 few CASRPFGVGVDGYTF TGTGCCAGCAGGCCCTTTGGGGTGGGAGTGGATGGCTACACCTTC
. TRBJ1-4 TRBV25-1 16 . CASSDWESPSNEKLFF TGTGCCAGCAGTGACTGGGAGTCGCCGTCTAATGAAAAACTGTTTTTT
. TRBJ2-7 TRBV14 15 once CASSSGRGTSYEQYF TGTGCCAGCAGCTCAGGTCGGGGCACAAGTTACGAGCAGTACTTC
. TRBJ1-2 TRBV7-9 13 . CASSFSEQDGYTF TGTGCCAGCAGCTTTTCTGAACAGGATGGCTACACCTTC
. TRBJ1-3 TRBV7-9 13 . CASSPGSGNTIYF TGTGCCAGCAGTCCCGGGTCTGGAAACACCATATATTTT
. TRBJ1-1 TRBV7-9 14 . CASSLGQGYTEAFF TGTGCCAGCAGCTTAGGGCAGGGTTACACTGAAGCTTTCTTT
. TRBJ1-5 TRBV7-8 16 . CASSLVGGRLNQPQHF TGTGCCAGCAGCTTAGTAGGAGGGAGATTAAATCAGCCCCAGCATTTT
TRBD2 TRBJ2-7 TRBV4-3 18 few CASSQDNRGAGGAYEQYF TGCGCCAGCAGCCAAGATAATCGTGGGGCGGGAGGAGCCTACGAGCAGTACTTC
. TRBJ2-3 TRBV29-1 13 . CSVKIRGTDTQYF TGCAGCGTGAAAATAAGGGGCACAGATACGCAGTATTTT